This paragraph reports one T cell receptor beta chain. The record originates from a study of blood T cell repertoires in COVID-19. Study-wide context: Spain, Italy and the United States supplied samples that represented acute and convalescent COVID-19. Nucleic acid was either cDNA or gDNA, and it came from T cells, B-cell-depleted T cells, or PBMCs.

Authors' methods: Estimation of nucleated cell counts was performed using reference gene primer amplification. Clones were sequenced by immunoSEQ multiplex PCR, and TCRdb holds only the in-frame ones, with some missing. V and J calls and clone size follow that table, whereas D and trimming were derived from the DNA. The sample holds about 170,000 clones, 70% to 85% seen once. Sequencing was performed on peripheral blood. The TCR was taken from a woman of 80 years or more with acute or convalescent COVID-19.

The CDR3 DNA reads TGTGCCAGTAGTCCTAGAGCGGGGGGGTACCAAGAGACCCAGTACTTC. Translation: CASSPRAGGYQETQYF. This sequence joins TRBV19 and TRBJ2-5; TRBD2 matches 10 bases. This CDR3 contains 16 residues. Germline V lookup: CDR1 LNHDA, CDR2 SQIVND (reference sequence). Unmatched junction bases numbered 6, after V lost 5 bases and J lost 0 bases.